This T cell receptor beta chain was found in a study of T cells in Graves' hyperthyroidism and ophthalmopathy (dated by TCRdb to the late 2010s). Some background on the complete study: Peripheral blood was collected at initial diagnosis, before any treatment. To identify TCR V-J signatures that set the groups apart, the researchers used a discovery cohort of about a hundred patients, made up of 43 with Graves' ophthalmopathy and about 60 with stable Graves' hyperthyroidism. Prospective prediction of ophthalmopathy was tested in an independent validation cohort consisting of roughly 19 hyperthyroidism patients and 17 patients who later progressed to ophthalmopathy. The 100 or so discovery patients were randomly divided into training and test sets at a 7:3 ratio. The study also compared thyroid tissue and blood T-cell repertoires from over 5 Graves' hyperthyroidism patients. Once sampling was done, hyperthyroidism patients were given methimazole at a starting dose of 30 mg daily, whereas ophthalmopathy patients were given high-dose intravenous methylprednisolone. The paper reports TCR Vbeta CDR3 sequencing of some 140 peripheral blood samples: 43 ophthalmopathy, roughly 74 hyperthyroidism and 17 progressor patients. The paper's findings and limits, for the study overall: Sample size was not statistically predetermined, and blinding of investigators to group allocation was not performed. In validation, progression to ophthalmopathy was predicted by the model with around 70% sensitivity and 72.22% specificity, a median of about 6.4 months before onset. Most expanded thyroid clonotypes (frequency above 0.001) were also detected in blood, a finding suggesting that blood repertoires may reflect thyroid immune responses. A 13 V-J signature model separated ophthalmopathy from stable hyperthyroidism, with approximately 86% sensitivity and roughly 81% specificity in cross-validation and 80%/75% in testing.

The germline V gene (reference sequence) gives CDR1 as LNHDA and CDR2 as SQIVND. Reading from cysteine to phenylalanine, the CDR3 counts 17 amino acids. The sequence is cut down to CDR3 DNA, 51 bases in frame from base 1. The germline V end is reduced by 6 bases and the J end by 3 bases; junction bases left unmatched: 11. Moderately to severely active disease, a Clinical Activity Score of at least 3, a NOSPECS grade of at least 4, and a duration under 3 months were present in ophthalmopathy patients. The study excluded patients with uncontrolled infections, other autoimmune diseases, pregnancy or lactation. Diagnoses relied on clinical symptoms, serum thyroxine and TRAb, thyroid ultrasound and orbital computed tomography. PBMCs were isolated from approximately 10 ml of fresh peripheral blood by Ficoll-Paque density gradient centrifugation. Trizol reagent was used to extract total RNA, and RNA quality was then checked on an Agilent 2100 Bioanalyzer.

The TCR beta CDR3 regions were amplified from the RNA transcripts. For the first round of RT-PCR on the TCR CDR3, the HTBI primer set was used together with the Qiagen OneStep RT-PCR kit. Libraries were constructed in a second round of multiplex PCR, after which size selection and purification were carried out. Paired-end sequencing of the libraries was performed with 100 bp reads on an Illumina HiSeq2000. In the paper's pipeline: SOAPnuke was used to process the raw data, removing reads that contained adapters or uncalled bases, had a mean Phred below 15, or lacked an exact match to the constant primer or identifier. COPE v1.2.5 was used to merge the high-quality paired reads, and each unique nucleotide sequence was defined as a clonotype. MiTCR v1.1 was used to align clonotypes to the IMGT TRBV, TRBD and TRBJ reference segments. The analysis was restricted to V-J combinations with a frequency above 0.0001, which together covered 98% to 99.2% of the repertoires. The TCS score was defined as F50 (clonal expansion) divided by E x V (chaos), with BLOSUM62-based TCRdist calculated between CDR3 peptides within each V-J. Welch's t-statistics and random forest reduced fewer than 550 V-J features to roughly 13, which were used in a naive Bayes classifier (R e1071). The public reads were quality trimmed at Q25 with fastp and then assembled into clones with MiXCR by TCRdb, keeping productive beta chains. CDR3 protein sequences are deduplicated, and each keeps its most common genes and DNA. Here the V and J calls rest on TCRdb's processing, not on the authors' analysis. The sample table shows a few hundred thousand distinct CDR3 sequences, and approximately 17% are seen once. Around 17% of the sample belongs to the ten largest clones.

This clonotype was detected a few times. Its antigen is unknown. Per-nucleotide qualities are absent, and no much larger clonotype sits a single base away. What was sequenced was blood. The sequence came from a woman aged 18-29 years with Graves' ophthalmopathy. The rearrangement combines TRBV19 with TRBJ1-4; TRBD1 fits 9 bases in the junction. The nucleotide sequence reads TGTGCCAGTAGCCCATCCGGGACAGGGCGGCCTAATGAAAAACTGTTTTTT. Translated, it reads CASSPSGTGRPNEKLFF.